This TCR beta chain was documented in a study of molecular identifiers for immune sequencing clone quantification. TCRdb re-called the PCR reads with MiXCR, one entry per CDR3 protein. The repertoire includes about half a million distinct CDR3 sequences, roughly 23% of them detected once, and roughly 0.81% sits in the top ten. CDR3 size: 13 residues. CDR1 is MNHEY, CDR2 SVGAGI, per germline. V lost 6 bases to trimming and J lost 7 bases, with 15 bases between them. V gene TRBV6-5 combines with J gene TRBJ1-1; TRBD1 might be the D (5 bases). The receptor was isolated from a human donor in good health. Some libraries in this study had Jurkat cell RNA spiked in. The specimen was naive CD8+ T cells from blood, with Jurkat cell RNA spiked in. The subset denotes: FACS-sorted CD8+CD4-CCR7+CD45RA+ naive T cells. Written as DNA, the CDR3 is TGTGCCAGCAGGCCCCGGGGGGGTAGTGAAGCTTTCTTT. Translated: CASRPRGGSEAFF.